This TCR beta chain is drawn from a study of CD8 T cells in Susac syndrome. The ends were cut back, 7 bases at V and 7 bases at J, with 20 bases in the middle. The CDR3 spans 14 residues. Germline CDR1 MNHEY, CDR2 SMNVEV (reference sequence). Remarks on this clonotype: Its antigen is not identified.

The RNA input was roughly 0.45 to 1 ug, and it was reverse transcribed with random hexamers. A multiplex approach, immunoSEQ multiplex PCR, amplified TCR beta CDR3 across 54 Vbeta and 13 Jbeta. MiXCR, applied by TCRdb to the immunoSEQ multiplex PCR reads, yields one record per CDR3 protein. There are 95,000 to 150,000 distinct CDR3 sequences in the sample; around 94% occur only once, and 0.28% lies in the top ten. Negative isolation was applied to CD8+ and CD4+ T cells, and FACS enrichment was applied to TEMRA cells. The study's findings and limits: Clonal CD8+ expansion in Susac was highest in TEMRA cells and active patients.

The receptor comes from a human donor with Susac syndrome. Specimen: CD8+ T cells from PBMCs. The J gene is TRBJ2-7, the V gene TRBV27, with D possibly matching TRBD2 (6 bases). CDR3 sequence (DNA): TGTGCCAGCAAGGGAGGCAGCTCAATAGGGGAGCAGTACTTC. It is translated as CASKGGSSIGEQYF.